This T cell receptor (beta chain) derives from a study of cytomegalovirus exposure and HLA in healthy donors. Regarding the study as a whole: Confirmation in vitro established that a few CMV-associated chains were specific for CMV antigens.

With 60 Vbeta and 13 Jbeta primers, the PCR was carried out. Per the study methods: A later analysis tallied tens of millions of unique TCR beta chains, 10 million to 12 million of them shared. The assay was immunoSEQ multiplex PCR, and TCRdb's table has in-frame clones only and misses some. V, J and clone size are taken as reported in that table, and D and trimming were inferred from the DNA itself. The table records roughly 90,000 clones, around 90% of them present only once. CDR1 is SQVTM and CDR2 is ANQGSEA in the germline V gene. The ends were cut back, 7 bases at V and 0 bases at J, with 13 bases in the middle. This CDR3 is built from 15 residues. A note on this clone: Its antigen remains unidentified.

The chain is built from TRBV29-1 and TRBJ2-6, with D hard to call. What was sequenced was PBMCs. This TCR was recovered from a man aged 18 to 30 in good health and CMV-seronegative. CDR3: CSAEALPSGANVLTF. DNA of the CDR3: TGCAGCGCCGAGGCCCTACCCTCTGGGGCCAACGTCCTGACTTTC.